The 12 T cell receptor beta chains below all came from one sample that was sequenced in a study of shared clonotypes between healthy human individuals (dated by TCRdb to the early 2020s). Library construction relied on the immunoSEQ multiplex PCR assay. In its TCRdb copy, this immuneACCESS table keeps in-frame sequences only and misses some clones. Where compared with another copy, unresolved V genes explain less than half of these, and the others have no known cause. Present in this sample are some 1.4 million clones, about 96% of which were seen just once. The ten largest account for 1% to 1.5% of the sample. Sequencing was carried out using naive CD4+ T cells sorted from blood. The cell subset or site label on this specimen signifies: CD45RA+ positively selected. The receptors here all came from a man between 25 and 39 years old in good health.

The chain joins TRBV11-2 to TRBJ2-2; 8 bases agree with TRBD1. The CDR3 length is 15 residues. Germline V lookup: CDR1 SGHAT, CDR2 FQNNGV. The J segment lost 5 bases and the V segment lost 1 base, leaving 3 bases of the junction unmatched. The CDR3 region is CASSLAGGRTGELFF. The CDR3 region has the DNA TGTGCCAGCAGCTTAGCAGGGGGCCGGACCGGGGAGCTGTTTTTT.

The chain joins TRBV7-9 to TRBJ2-1, with D unclear. There are 11 residues in the CDR3. The germline CDR1 and CDR2 sequences are SEHNR and FQNEAQ (reference sequence). V lost 11 bases, J lost 9 bases, and 14 bases lay in between. The CDR3 DNA follows: TGTGCCGGCTCAAGCTTATTTGAGCAGTTCTTC. Translating it yields CAGSSLFEQFF.

The CDR3 sequence is CASSSGDRMVSGNTIYF. CDR3 DNA sequence: TGTGCCAGCAGCTCCGGGGACAGAATGGTCTCTGGAAACACCATATATTTT. The rearrangement links TRBV7-9 to TRBJ1-3; 7 bases are shared with TRBD1. The CDR3 runs to 17 residues. Germline loops: CDR1 SEHNR, CDR2 FQNEAQ (reference sequence). V lost 4 bases, J lost 0 bases, and 9 bases stayed unmatched.

The chain combines TRBV7-2 with TRBJ1-3, with unresolved D. V dropped 1 base and J dropped 9 bases, with 13 bases sitting between them. Germline-derived CDR1 and CDR2 are SGHTA and FQGNSA. CDR3 length: 14 amino acids. This CDR3 reads CASSLVRREGTIYF. The CDR3 nucleotides read TGTGCCAGCAGCTTAGTGCGCCGGGAAGGCACCATATATTTT.

The chain is built from TRBV29-1 and TRBJ2-7; D gene unclear. V was clipped by 6 bases and J by 3 bases, with 9 bases between them. The CDR3 extends over 11 amino acids. Germline CDR1 reads SQVTM; CDR2 reads ANQGSEA. This CDR3 is CSVVSVYEQYF. The CDR3 DNA sequence: TGCAGCGTCGTTAGTGTCTACGAGCAGTACTTC.

The chain carries TRBV5-4 and TRBJ1-5; the match to TRBD1 covers 9 bases. CDR1 and CDR2 (germline): SGHNT, YYREEE (reference sequence). The CDR3 sequence is 16 residues long. V shed 4 bases and J 1 base; nucleotides not matched to a gene: 6. In nucleotides, the CDR3 is TGTGCCAGCAGCCGATGGGGACAGGGAAGCAATCAGCCCCAGCATTTT. Amino acids: CASSRWGQGSNQPQHF.

Details on this clone: The same CDR3 arises from other DNA sequences in this sample as well. V usage is TRBV18 and J usage is TRBJ2-7; D is undetermined. CDR3 length: 13 amino acids. The V gene lost 1 base and the J gene lost 2 bases, with 6 bases spanning the gap. Germline values: CDR1 KGHSH, CDR2 LQKENI. The CDR3 reads CASSPRTAYEQYF. The CDR3 DNA reads TGTGCCAGCTCACCACGTACAGCCTACGAGCAGTACTTC.

The rearrangement joins TRBV19 to TRBJ2-7, with D possibly TRBD2 on 6 matching bases. Germline V gene sequence: CDR1 LNHDA, CDR2 SQIVND (reference sequence). There are 17 residues in the CDR3. Trimming pared 2 bases from V and 3 bases from J, leaving 20 bases between. In DNA, the CDR3 is TGTGCCAGTAGTATACTTCCAGGGTTGGGGGGAAACTACGAGCAGTACTTC. Its translation: CASSILPGLGGNYEQYF.

V gene TRBV28 combines with J gene TRBJ2-2, with a possible D match to TRBD2 (5 bases). This CDR3 has 15 residues. The ends were cut back, 5 bases at V and 0 bases at J, with 10 bases in the middle. Per the germline V gene, CDR1 is MDHEN and CDR2 is SYDVKM. The CDR3 sequence: CASSPPAANTGELFF. The CDR3 region has the DNA TGTGCCAGCAGTCCCCCAGCGGCGAACACCGGGGAGCTGTTTTTT.

This clone was seen a single time. The gene calls are TRBV5-4 and TRBJ2-3, with a tentative D call TRBD2 (6 bases). The V gene's germline CDR1 is SGHNT and CDR2 YYREEE (reference sequence). V was pared by 3 bases and J by 1 base, with 12 bases between. This CDR3 is built from 15 residues. The chain's CDR3 is CASSSDGGGTDTQYF. The CDR3 DNA reads TGTGCCAGCAGCTCGGATGGAGGGGGCACAGATACGCAGTATTTT.

The chain recombines TRBV7-3 with TRBJ2-4, with unresolved D. The CDR3 has 13 residues. Germline assignment: CDR1 SGHTA and CDR2 FQGTGA. Trimming shortened V by 3 bases and J by 8 bases, and 11 bases separated the two germline ends. The CDR3 reads CASSLAVKDIQYF. The DNA of the CDR3 is TGTGCCAGCAGCTTGGCAGTAAAGGACATTCAGTACTTC. The entire variable domain, with the rest obtained from reference TRBV7-3 and TRBJ2-4, is as follows: GAGVSQTPSNKVTEKGKYVELRCDPISGHTALYWYRQSLGQGPEFLIYFQGTGAADDSGLPNDRFFAVRPEGSVSTLKIQRTERGDSAVYLCASSLAVKDIQYFGAGTRLSVL.

The J gene is TRBJ2-1, the V gene TRBV29-1, with D possibly matching TRBD2 (5 bases). Germline loops: CDR1 SQVTM, CDR2 ANQGSEA. The CDR3 totals 12 residues. Trimming pared 7 bases from V and 8 bases from J, leaving 15 bases between. The CDR3 DNA sequence: TGCAGCGCAGAGTGGGAGTTGGATGAGCAGTTCTTC. Its protein product is CSAEWELDEQFF.